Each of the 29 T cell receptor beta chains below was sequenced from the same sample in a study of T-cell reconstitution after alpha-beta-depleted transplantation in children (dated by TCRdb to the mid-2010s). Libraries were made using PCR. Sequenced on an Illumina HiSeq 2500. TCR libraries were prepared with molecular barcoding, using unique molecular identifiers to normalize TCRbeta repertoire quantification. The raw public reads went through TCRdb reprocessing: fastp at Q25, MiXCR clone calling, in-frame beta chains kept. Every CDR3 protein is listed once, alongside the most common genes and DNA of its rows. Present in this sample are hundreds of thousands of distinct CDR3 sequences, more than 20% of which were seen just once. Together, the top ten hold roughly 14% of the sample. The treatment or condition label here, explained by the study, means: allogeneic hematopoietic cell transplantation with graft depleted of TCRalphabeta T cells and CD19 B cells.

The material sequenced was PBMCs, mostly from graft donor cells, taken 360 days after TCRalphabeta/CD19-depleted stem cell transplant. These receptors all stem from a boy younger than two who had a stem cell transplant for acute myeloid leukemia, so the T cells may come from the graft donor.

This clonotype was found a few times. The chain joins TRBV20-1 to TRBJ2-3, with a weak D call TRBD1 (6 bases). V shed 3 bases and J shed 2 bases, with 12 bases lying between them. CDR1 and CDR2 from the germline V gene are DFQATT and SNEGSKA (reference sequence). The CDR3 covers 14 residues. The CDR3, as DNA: TGCAGTGCTAGCTCACAGGGCTACACAGATACGCAGTATTTT. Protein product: CSASSQGYTDTQYF.

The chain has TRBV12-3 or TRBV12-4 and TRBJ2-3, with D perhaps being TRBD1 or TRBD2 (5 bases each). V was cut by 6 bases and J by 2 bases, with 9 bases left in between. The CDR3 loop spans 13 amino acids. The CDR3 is CASSIGATDTQYF. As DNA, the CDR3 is TGTGCCAGCAGCATCGGGGCCACAGATACGCAGTATTTT.

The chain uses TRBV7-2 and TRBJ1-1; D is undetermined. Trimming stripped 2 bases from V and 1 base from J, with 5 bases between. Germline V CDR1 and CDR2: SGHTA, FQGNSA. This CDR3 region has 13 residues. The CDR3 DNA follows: TGTGCCAGCAGCTTATATCCGAACACTGAAGCTTTCTTT. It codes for CASSLYPNTEAFF.

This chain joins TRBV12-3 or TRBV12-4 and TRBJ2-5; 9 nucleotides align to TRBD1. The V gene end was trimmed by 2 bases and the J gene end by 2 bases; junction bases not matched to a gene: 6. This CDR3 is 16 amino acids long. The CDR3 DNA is TGTGCCAGCAGTTTATTTGGACAGGGGACTCAAGAGACCCAGTACTTC. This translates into CASSLFGQGTQETQYF.

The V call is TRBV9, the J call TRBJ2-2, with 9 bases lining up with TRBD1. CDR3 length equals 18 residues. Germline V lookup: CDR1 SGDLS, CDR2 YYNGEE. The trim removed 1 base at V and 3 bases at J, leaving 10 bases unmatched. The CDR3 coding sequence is TGTGCCAGCAGCGTATGGGGCAACAGGGGGCATGACACCGGGGAGCTGTTTTTT. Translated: CASSVWGNRGHDTGELFF.

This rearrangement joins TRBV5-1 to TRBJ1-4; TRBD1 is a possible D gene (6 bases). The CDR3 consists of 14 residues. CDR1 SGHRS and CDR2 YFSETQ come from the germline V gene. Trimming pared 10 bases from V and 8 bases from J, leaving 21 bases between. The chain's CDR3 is CALKTPGEGEKLFF. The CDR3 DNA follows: TGCGCCCTCAAAACACCAGGGGAGGGCGAAAAACTGTTTTTT.

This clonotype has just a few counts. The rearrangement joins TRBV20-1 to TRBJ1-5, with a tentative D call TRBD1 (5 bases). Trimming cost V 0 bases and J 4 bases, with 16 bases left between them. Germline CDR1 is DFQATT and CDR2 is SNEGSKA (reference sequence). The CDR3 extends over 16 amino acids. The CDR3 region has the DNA TGCAGTGCTAGAGATGCAGAGCGGGGGTTTAATCAGCCCCAGCATTTT. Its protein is CSARDAERGFNQPQHF.

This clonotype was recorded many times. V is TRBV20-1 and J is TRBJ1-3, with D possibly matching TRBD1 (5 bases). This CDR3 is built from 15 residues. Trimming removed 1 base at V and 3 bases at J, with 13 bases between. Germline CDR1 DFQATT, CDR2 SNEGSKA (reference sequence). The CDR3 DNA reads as TGCAGTGCTAGAGCTCAGGGCCCCAATGGAAACACCATATATTTT. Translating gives CSARAQGPNGNTIYF.

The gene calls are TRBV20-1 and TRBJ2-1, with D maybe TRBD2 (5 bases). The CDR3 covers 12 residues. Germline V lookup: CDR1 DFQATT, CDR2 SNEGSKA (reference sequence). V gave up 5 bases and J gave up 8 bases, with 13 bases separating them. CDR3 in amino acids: CSASATRDEQFF. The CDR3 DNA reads TGCAGTGCTTCGGCAACGAGGGATGAGCAGTTCTTC.

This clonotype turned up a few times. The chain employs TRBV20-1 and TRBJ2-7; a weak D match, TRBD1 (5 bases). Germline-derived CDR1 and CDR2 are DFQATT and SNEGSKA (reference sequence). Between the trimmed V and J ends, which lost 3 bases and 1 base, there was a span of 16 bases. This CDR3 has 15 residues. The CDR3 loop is CSARPPGRVSYEQYV. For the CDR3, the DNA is TGCAGTGCTAGGCCCCCGGGCAGGGTTTCCTACGAGCAGTACGTC.

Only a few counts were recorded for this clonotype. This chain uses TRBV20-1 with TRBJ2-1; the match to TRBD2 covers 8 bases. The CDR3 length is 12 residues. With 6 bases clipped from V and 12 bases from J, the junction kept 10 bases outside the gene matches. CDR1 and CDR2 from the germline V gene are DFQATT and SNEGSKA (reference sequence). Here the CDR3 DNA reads TGCAGTGCCCCTATCAGCGGGGGTTTGCAGTTCTTC. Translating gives CSAPISGGLQFF.

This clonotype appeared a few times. The CDR3 region is CASSLGPANTEAFF. The CDR3 region has the DNA TGTGCCAGCAGTTTAGGACCGGCGAACACTGAAGCTTTCTTT. This sequence joins TRBV12-3 or TRBV12-4 and TRBJ1-1; D not certain. The V end lost 1 base, the J end lost 1 base, and 7 bases lay between the germline ends. The CDR3 has 14 amino acids.

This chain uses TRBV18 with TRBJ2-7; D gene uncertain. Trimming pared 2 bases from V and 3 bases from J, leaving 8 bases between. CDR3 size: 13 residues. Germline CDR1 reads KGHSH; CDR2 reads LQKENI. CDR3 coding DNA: TGTGCCAGCTCACCAAGTTTGAACTACGAGCAGTACTTC. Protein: CASSPSLNYEQYF.

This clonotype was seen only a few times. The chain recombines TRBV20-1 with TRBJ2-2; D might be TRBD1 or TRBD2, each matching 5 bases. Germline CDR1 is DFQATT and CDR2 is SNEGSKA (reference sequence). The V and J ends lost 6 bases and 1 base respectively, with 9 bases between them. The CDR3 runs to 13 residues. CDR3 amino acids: CSAWDGNTGELFF. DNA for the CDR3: TGCAGTGCCTGGGACGGGAACACCGGGGAGCTGTTTTTT.

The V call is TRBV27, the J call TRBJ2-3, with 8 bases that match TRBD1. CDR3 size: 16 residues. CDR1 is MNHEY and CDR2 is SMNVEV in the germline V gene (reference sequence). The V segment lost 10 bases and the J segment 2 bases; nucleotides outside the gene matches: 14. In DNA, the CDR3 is TGTGCCACCCTCCCGTTGACAGGGGACCCCACAGATACGCAGTATTTT. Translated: CATLPLTGDPTDTQYF.

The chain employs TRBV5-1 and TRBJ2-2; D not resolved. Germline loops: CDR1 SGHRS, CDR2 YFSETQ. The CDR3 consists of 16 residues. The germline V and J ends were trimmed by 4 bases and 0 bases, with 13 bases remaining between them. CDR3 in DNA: TGCGCCAGCAGCCCCGGACGGATTGCGAACACCGGGGAGCTGTTTTTT. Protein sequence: CASSPGRIANTGELFF. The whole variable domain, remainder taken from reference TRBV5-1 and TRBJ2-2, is KAGVTQTPRYLIKTRGQQVTLSCSPISGHRSVSWYQQTPGQGLQFLFEYFSETQRNKGNFPGRFSGRQFSNSRSEMNVSTLELGDSALYLCASSPGRIANTGELFFGEGSRLTVL.

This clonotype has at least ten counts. The CDR3 nucleotides read TGCAGTGCTACTAGGGGGGGAGGGACAGATACGCAGTATTTT. Residues: CSATRGGGTDTQYF. V gene TRBV20-1 combines with J gene TRBJ2-3, with TRBD2 as a possible D gene (7 bases). This CDR3 region has 14 residues. CDR1 is DFQATT, CDR2 SNEGSKA, per germline (reference sequence). Between the trimmed V and J ends, which lost 4 bases and 3 bases, there was a span of 14 bases.

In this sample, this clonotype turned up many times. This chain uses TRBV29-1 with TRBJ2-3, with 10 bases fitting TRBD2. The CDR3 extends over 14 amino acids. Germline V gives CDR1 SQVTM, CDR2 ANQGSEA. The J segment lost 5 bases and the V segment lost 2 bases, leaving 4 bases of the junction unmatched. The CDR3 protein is CSVEQRGGRDTQYF. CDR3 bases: TGCAGCGTTGAACAGCGGGGGGGCAGAGATACGCAGTATTTT.

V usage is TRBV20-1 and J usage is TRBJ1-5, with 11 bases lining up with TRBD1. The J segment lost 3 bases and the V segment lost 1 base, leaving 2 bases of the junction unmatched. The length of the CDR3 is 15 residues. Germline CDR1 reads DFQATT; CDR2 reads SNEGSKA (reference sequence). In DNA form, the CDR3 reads TGCAGTGCTAGAGGGGGACAGGGGGACAATCAGCCCCAGCATTTT. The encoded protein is CSARGGQGDNQPQHF.

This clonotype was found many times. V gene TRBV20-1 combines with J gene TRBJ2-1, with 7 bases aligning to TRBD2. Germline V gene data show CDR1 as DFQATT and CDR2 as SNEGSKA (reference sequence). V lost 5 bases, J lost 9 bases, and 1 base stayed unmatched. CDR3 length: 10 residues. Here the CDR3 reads CSALAAEQFF. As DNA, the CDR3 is TGCAGTGCTCTAGCGGCTGAGCAGTTCTTC.

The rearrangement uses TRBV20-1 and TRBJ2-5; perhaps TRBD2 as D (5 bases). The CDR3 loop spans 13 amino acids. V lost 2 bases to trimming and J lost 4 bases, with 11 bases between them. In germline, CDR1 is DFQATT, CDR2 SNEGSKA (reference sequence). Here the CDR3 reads CSARSPEGETQYF. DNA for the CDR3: TGCAGTGCTAGAAGCCCCGAGGGAGAGACCCAGTACTTC.

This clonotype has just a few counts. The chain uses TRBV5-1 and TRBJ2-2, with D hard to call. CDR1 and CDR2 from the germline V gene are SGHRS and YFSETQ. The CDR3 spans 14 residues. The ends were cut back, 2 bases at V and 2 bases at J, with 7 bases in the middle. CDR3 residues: CASSLRVNTGELFF. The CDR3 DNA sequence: TGCGCCAGCAGCTTAAGGGTAAACACCGGGGAGCTGTTTTTT.

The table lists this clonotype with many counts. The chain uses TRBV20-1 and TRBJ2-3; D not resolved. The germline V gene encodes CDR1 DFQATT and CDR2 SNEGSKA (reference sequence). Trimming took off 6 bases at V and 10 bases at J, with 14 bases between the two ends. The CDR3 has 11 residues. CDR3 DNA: TGCAGTGCAAAGGGAAGGGTTGCGCAGTATTTT. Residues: CSAKGRVAQYF.

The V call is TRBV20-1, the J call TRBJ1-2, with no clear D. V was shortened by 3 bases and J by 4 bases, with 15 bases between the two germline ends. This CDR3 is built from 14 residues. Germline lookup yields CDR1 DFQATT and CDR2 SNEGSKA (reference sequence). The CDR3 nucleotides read TGCAGTGCTAGTCAGGCAGGCGACCTCTATGGCTACACCTTC. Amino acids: CSASQAGDLYGYTF.

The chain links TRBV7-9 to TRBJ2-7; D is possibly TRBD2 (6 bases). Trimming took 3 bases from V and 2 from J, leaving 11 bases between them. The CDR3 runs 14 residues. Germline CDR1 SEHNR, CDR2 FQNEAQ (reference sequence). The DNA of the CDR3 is TGTGCCAGCAGCTTCGGGGGACGGGCCTACGAGCAGTACTTC. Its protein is CASSFGGRAYEQYF.

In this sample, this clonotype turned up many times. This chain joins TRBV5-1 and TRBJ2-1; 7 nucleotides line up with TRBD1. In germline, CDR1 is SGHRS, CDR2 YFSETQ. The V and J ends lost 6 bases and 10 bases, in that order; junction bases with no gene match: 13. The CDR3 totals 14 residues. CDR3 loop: CASIPGGSADEQFF. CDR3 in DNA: TGCGCCAGCATCCCAGGGGGTTCGGCGGACGAGCAGTTCTTC. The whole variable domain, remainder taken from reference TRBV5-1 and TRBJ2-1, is KAGVTQTPRYLIKTRGQQVTLSCSPISGHRSVSWYQQTPGQGLQFLFEYFSETQRNKGNFPGRFSGRQFSNSRSEMNVSTLELGDSALYLCASIPGGSADEQFFGPGTRLTVL.

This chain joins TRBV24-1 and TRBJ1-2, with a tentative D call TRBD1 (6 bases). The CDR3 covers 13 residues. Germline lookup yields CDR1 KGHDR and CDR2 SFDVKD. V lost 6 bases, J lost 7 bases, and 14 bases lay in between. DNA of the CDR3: TGTGCCACCAGTTCGGACAGACCTAGTGGCTACACCTTC. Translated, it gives CATSSDRPSGYTF.

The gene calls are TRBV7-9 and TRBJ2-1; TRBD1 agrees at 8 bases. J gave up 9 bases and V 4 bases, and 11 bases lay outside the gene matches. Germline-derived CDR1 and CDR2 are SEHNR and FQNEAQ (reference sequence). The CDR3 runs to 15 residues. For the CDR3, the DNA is TGTGCCAGCAGCTACGAGACAGGGGTGTTCAGTGAGCAGTTCTTC. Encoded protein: CASSYETGVFSEQFF.

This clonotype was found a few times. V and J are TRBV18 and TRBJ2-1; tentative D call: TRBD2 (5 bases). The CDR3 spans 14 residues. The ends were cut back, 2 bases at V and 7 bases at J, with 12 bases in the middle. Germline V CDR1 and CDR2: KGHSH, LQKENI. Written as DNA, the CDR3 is TGTGCCAGCTCACCAGCCCTCGGAGGAAATGAGCAGTTCTTC. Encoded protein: CASSPALGGNEQFF.